The present T cell receptor beta chain was sequenced within a study of blood T cells in healthy people across ages. Isolation recovered at least 7 million PBMCs from every sample. This CDR3 has 14 amino acids. The germline V gene encodes CDR1 SGHTA and CDR2 FQGTGA. Unmatched junction bases numbered 9, after V lost 8 bases and J lost 3 bases. For the second PCR, which ran for 7 to 11 cycles, a sample-barcoded 5' primer and a J-beta primer mix were used. Each CDR3 protein is one row after TCRdb ran MiXCR on the 5' RACE reads. The table has 1 million to 1.2 million distinct CDR3 sequences, more than 30% seen once. Regarding this clonotype: Its antigen is undetermined.

Study-level results: A roughly linear age-dependent decrease characterized TCR beta diversity per million T cells. Higher diversity, along with more naive CD4+ cells, distinguished long-lived donors from aged donors.

The sample consisted of blood. The genes are TRBV7-3 and TRBJ1-1, with 7 bases that match TRBD1. The sequence derives from a man younger than 30 in good health. Here the CDR3 DNA reads TGTGCCAGCTCCCAGGGGGGTGCGGACACTGAAGCTTTCTTT. It translates to CASSQGGADTEAFF.